These T cell receptor beta chains were read from a single sample in a study of spatial heterogeneity in lung cancer. A single record per CDR3 protein comes from TCRdb applying MiXCR to the 5' RACE reads. The sample yields about 29,000 distinct CDR3 sequences, about 10% seen once. The sample consisted of PBMCs, taken at follow-up. The receptors come from a female donor with early-stage non-small cell lung cancer. Both conserved end residues are part of each CDR3. A D gene is named only where the DNA matches it firmly. Size tells how often a clone was seen (once, few, many) or the class of an expanded clone, and some rows leave it out.

TRBJ2-1 NA NA TRBV6-5 TGTGCCAGCAGTTTGCGGGCAGGGGGGGACAATGAGCAGTTCTTC CASSLRAGGDNEQFF
TRBJ2-7 many TRBD1 TRBV7-9 TGTGCCAGCAGCTTACCGGGACAGGTGATCTACGAGCAGTACTTC CASSLPGQVIYEQYF
TRBJ2-7 many NA TRBV6-6 TGTGCCAGCAGTTACTCGCTGAGTAGGGTGACCGAGCAGTACTTC CASSYSLSRVTEQYF
TRBJ2-2 many NA TRBV7-9 TGTGCCAGCAGCTTGAGGCAGAACACCGGGGAGCTGTTTTTT CASSLRQNTGELFF
TRBJ2-7 many TRBD1 TRBV5-6 TGTGCCAGCAGCGCCATGCCCCCCGGGACAGGGAGGTCCTACGAGCAGTACTTC CASSAMPPGTGRSYEQYF
TRBJ2-7 many NA TRBV6-1 TGTGCCAGCAGTGAATCCCCTTCCTACGAGCAGTACTTC CASSESPSYEQYF
TRBJ1-6 NA NA TRBV6-2/TRBV6-3 TGTGCCAGCAGTTACACGGGGGCAGGATCACCCCTCCACTTT CASSYTGAGSPLHF
TRBJ1-5 many NA TRBV14 TGTGCCAGCAGCCAAGATGAGCAGGGGCCTTATCAGCCCCAGCATTTT CASSQDEQGPYQPQHF
TRBJ2-7 many NA TRBV20-1 TGCAGTGCTAGAGATCCCGGGGGCTCCTACGAGCAGTACTTC CSARDPGGSYEQYF
TRBJ2-5 many NA TRBV14 TGTGCCAGCAGCTACTTGTCCGGGGGCAATCAAGAGACCCAGTACTTC CASSYLSGGNQETQYF
TRBJ2-7 many TRBD2 TRBV27 TGTGCCAGCAGTCCAAGACTAGCGGGGGGCCACAACGAGCAGTACTTC CASSPRLAGGHNEQYF